These 24 T cell receptor beta chains share one sample of origin, sequenced in a study of T cell responses to AZD1222 COVID-19 vaccine. The assay was immunoSEQ multiplex PCR, and TCRdb's table has in-frame clones only and misses some. The sample includes over 100,000 clones, roughly nine tenths seen only once; the top ten take around 7.5%. The sequenced sample was peripheral blood, obtained on day 0 of AZD1222 vaccination. The receptors come from an adult in good health.

V is TRBV12-5 and J is TRBJ1-5; D call uncertain. Germline V gene sequence: CDR1 LGHNT, CDR2 FRNRAP. The CDR3 has 13 residues. The V end was cut by 3 bases, the J end by 3 bases, with 6 bases between. The CDR3 region is CASGLTHNQPQHF. The CDR3 DNA sequence: TGTGCTAGTGGTTTAACGCACAATCAGCCCCAGCATTTT.

This clone was picked up one time. The rearrangement joins TRBV7-9 to TRBJ2-3, with TRBD2 matching over 7 bases. CDR1 SEHNR and CDR2 FQNEAQ come from the germline V gene (reference sequence). With 2 bases clipped from V and 0 bases from J, the junction kept 2 bases outside the gene matches. CDR3 size: 15 residues. The CDR3 DNA sequence: TGTGCCAGCAGCTTACGGGGGGTCAGCACAGATACGCAGTATTTT. Amino acids: CASSLRGVSTDTQYF. The complete variable domain, with remaining parts taken from reference TRBV7-9 and TRBJ2-3, reads DTGVSQNPRHKITKRGQNVTFRCDPISEHNRLYWYRQTLGQGPEFLTYFQNEAQLEKSRLLSDRFSAERPKGSFSTLEIQRTEQGDSAMYLCASSLRGVSTDTQYFGPGTRLTVL.

The chain uses TRBV4-2 and TRBJ1-5; 9 nucleotides agree with TRBD1. Germline CDR1 and CDR2: LGHNA and YNFKEQ. With 5 bases clipped from V and 7 bases from J, the junction kept 6 bases outside the gene matches. The CDR3 is 14 amino acids. This CDR3 is CASSTDRGEQPQHF. DNA for the CDR3: TGTGCCAGCAGCACGGACAGGGGTGAGCAGCCCCAGCATTTT.

V and J are TRBV10-3 and TRBJ2-5, with 9 bases fitting TRBD1. V lost 4 bases, J lost 4 bases, and 7 bases stayed unmatched. The CDR3 consists of 15 residues. From germline, CDR1 is ENHRY and CDR2 SYGVKD. In DNA, the CDR3 is TGTGCCATCAGTGGGGGACAGGGTGGGATAGAGACCCAGTACTTC. Residues: CAISGGQGGIETQYF.

This chain uses TRBV2 with TRBJ2-7, with D tentatively TRBD1 or TRBD2 (5 bases each). The ends were cut back, 10 bases at V and 1 base at J, with 17 bases in the middle. The germline gives CDR1 SNHLY, CDR2 FYNNEI. The CDR3 is 14 amino acids. CDR3 coding DNA: TGTGCCACCGCTATGGGGGAAAGGTCCTACGAGCAGTACTTC. Its translation: CATAMGERSYEQYF.

The chain employs TRBV2 and TRBJ2-5; 8 bases match TRBD2. The CDR3 runs 16 residues. The J segment lost 0 bases and the V segment lost 3 bases, leaving 6 bases of the junction unmatched. CDR1 SNHLY and CDR2 FYNNEI come from the germline V gene. The CDR3 DNA is TGTGCCAGCAGTGAGGGGGTAGCGGGGTACCAAGAGACCCAGTACTTC. This sequence encodes CASSEGVAGYQETQYF.

The chain uses TRBV7-2 and TRBJ1-6, with 7 nucleotides matching TRBD1. V lost 5 bases to trimming and J lost 4 bases; unmatched junction nucleotides: 5. Germline CDR1 is SGHTA and CDR2 is FQGNSA. The CDR3 is 15 residues long. The CDR3 here is CASSPQTGYNSPLHF. CDR3 sequence (DNA): TGTGCCAGCAGCCCGCAGACAGGGTATAATTCACCCCTCCACTTT.

The chain couples TRBV4-2 to TRBJ1-3; 8 nucleotides match TRBD1. This CDR3 spans 16 amino acids. V trimming: 4 bases; J trimming: 2 bases; junction bases outside the gene matches: 7. In germline, CDR1 is LGHNA, CDR2 YNFKEQ. CDR3 region: CASSPADRATGNTIYF. As DNA, the CDR3 is TGTGCCAGCAGCCCGGCGGACAGGGCTACTGGAAACACCATATATTTT.

The chain joins TRBV6-4 to TRBJ1-6; the match to TRBD1 covers 12 bases. The germline V gene encodes CDR1 MRHNA and CDR2 SNTAGT. The CDR3 consists of 19 residues. After removal of 3 bases from V and 7 bases from J, the junction contained 13 bases not matched to a gene. The chain's CDR3 is CASSEYPGQGAAWNSPLHF. CDR3 coding DNA: TGTGCCAGCAGTGAATACCCGGGACAGGGGGCGGCGTGGAATTCACCCCTCCACTTT.

The chain carries TRBV5-4 and TRBJ2-2; tentative D call: TRBD2 (5 bases). CDR1 is SGHNT and CDR2 is YYREEE in the germline V gene (reference sequence). The CDR3 length is 15 residues. V lost 2 bases and J lost 0, with 8 bases in between. The CDR3 loop is CASSFSATNTGELFF. DNA of the CDR3: TGTGCCAGCAGCTTTAGCGCGACGAACACCGGGGAGCTGTTTTTT. Supplemented by reference TRBV5-4 and TRBJ2-2, the full variable domain reads ETGVTQSPTHLIKTRGQQVTLRCSSQSGHNTVSWYQQALGQGPQFIFQYYREEENGRGNFPPRFSGLQFPNYSSELNVNALELDDSALYLCASSFSATNTGELFFGEGSRLTVL.

The V call is TRBV6-6, the J call TRBJ1-5, with a possible D match to TRBD1 (5 bases). Germline loops: CDR1 MNHNY, CDR2 SVGAGI (reference sequence). The V gene lost 8 bases and the J gene lost 5 bases, with 13 bases spanning the gap. CDR3 size: 13 residues. CDR3 coding DNA: TGTGCCAGCGGAAGCAGGGCCGATCAGCCCCAGCATTTT. Protein: CASGSRADQPQHF.

The chain couples TRBV5-1 to TRBJ1-3; D gene ambiguous. The CDR3 is made up of 15 amino acids. The ends were cut back, 2 bases at V and 0 bases at J, with 9 bases in the middle. The germline gives CDR1 SGHRS, CDR2 YFSETQ. This CDR3 reads CASSLGLSSGNTIYF. The CDR3 region has the DNA TGCGCCAGCAGCTTAGGTCTGAGCTCTGGAAACACCATATATTTT.

V is TRBV7-8 and J is TRBJ1-2; the D gene is possibly TRBD1 (5 bases). Germline assignment: CDR1 SGHVS and CDR2 FQNEAQ. The CDR3 length is 16 residues. Trimming stripped 5 bases from V and 5 bases from J, with 21 bases between. CDR3 sequence: CASSPLRQDRGYGYTF. The DNA of the CDR3 is TGTGCCAGCAGCCCCCTACGGCAGGACCGGGGGTATGGCTACACCTTC.

The chain has TRBV7-2 and TRBJ2-7, with D unresolved. The V and J ends lost 5 bases and 4 bases respectively, with 15 bases between them. This CDR3 contains 14 residues. Germline CDR1 SGHTA, CDR2 FQGNSA. CDR3 sequence (DNA): TGTGCCAGCAGCCCTATAATCGGTAGTTACGAGCAGTACTTC. Its translation is CASSPIIGSYEQYF.

V gene TRBV9 combines with J gene TRBJ2-3, with 16 bases lining up with TRBD2. The CDR3 covers 18 residues. V lost 5 bases to trimming and J lost 1 base; unmatched junction nucleotides: 7. The V gene's germline CDR1 is SGDLS and CDR2 YYNGEE. This CDR3 reads CASSTGTSGGAGTDTQYF. The CDR3 DNA reads as TGTGCCAGCAGTACGGGGACTAGCGGGGGGGCTGGCACAGATACGCAGTATTTT.

This sequence joins TRBV30 and TRBJ1-1; weak D call: TRBD1 (6 bases). This CDR3 contains 14 residues. V lost 1 base and J lost 6, with 15 bases in between. Germline CDR1 reads GTSNPN; CDR2 reads SVGIG (reference sequence). The CDR3 sequence: CAWSANRDIAEAFF. The CDR3 coding sequence is TGTGCCTGGAGTGCAAACCGGGACATCGCTGAAGCTTTCTTT. The entire variable domain, with the rest obtained from reference TRBV30 and TRBJ1-1, is as follows: SQTIHQWPATLVQPVGSPLSLECTVEGTSNPNLYWYRQAAGRGLQLLFYSVGIGQISSEVPQNLSASRPQDRQFILSSKKLLLSDSGFYLCAWSANRDIAEAFFGQGTRLTVV.

This chain links TRBV5-1 with TRBJ1-3; D is unresolved. CDR3 length equals 14 residues. Germline CDR1 SGHRS, CDR2 YFSETQ. Trimming took 0 bases from V and 4 from J, leaving 8 bases between them. CDR3 sequence reads: CASSLDAGGNTIYF. DNA of the CDR3: TGCGCCAGCAGCTTGGATGCGGGGGGAAACACCATATATTTT.

The chain links TRBV6-2 or TRBV6-3 to TRBJ2-3, with 8 bases aligning to TRBD2. In germline, CDR1 is MNHEY, CDR2 SVGEGT. The CDR3 sequence is 15 residues long. Trimming took 2 bases from V and 7 from J; bases not matched to a gene: 8. Here the CDR3 DNA reads TGTGCCAGCAGTTACCTCGGGACTAGTCTACATACGCAGTATTTT. This encodes CASSYLGTSLHTQYF.

This sequence joins TRBV18 and TRBJ1-1; no reliable D call. CDR3 length: 15 amino acids. Germline assignment: CDR1 KGHSH and CDR2 LQKENI. V lost 3 bases to trimming and J lost 4 bases, with 15 bases between them. Here the CDR3 DNA reads TGTGCCAGCTCACCGATGGGCGTGGTAAGCACTGAAGCTTTCTTT. Protein product: CASSPMGVVSTEAFF.

The V and J genes are TRBV5-6 and TRBJ2-7; 10 bases match TRBD2. V gave up 0 bases and J gave up 3 bases; unmatched junction bases: 6. Per the germline V gene, CDR1 is SGHDT and CDR2 is YYEEEE. This CDR3 is built from 16 residues. CDR3 nucleotide sequence: TGTGCCAGCAGCTTGGCTAGGACTAGCGGCTTCTACGAGCAGTACTTC. This codes for CASSLARTSGFYEQYF.

The V gene is TRBV7-6, the J gene TRBJ2-3; TRBD1 agrees at 10 bases. V gave up 4 bases and J gave up 3 bases; unmatched junction bases: 4. The CDR3 is 15 amino acids. The germline V gene encodes CDR1 SGHVS and CDR2 FNYEAQ. The CDR3 spells CASSSTGQGTDTQYF. The CDR3 bases are TGTGCCAGCAGCTCAACGGGACAGGGGACAGATACGCAGTATTTT.

The chain joins TRBV30 to TRBJ2-1; 7 nucleotides align to TRBD2. Germline trimming cut 1 base from V and 9 bases from J; bases unmatched to any gene: 3. The CDR3 runs 12 residues. Germline CDR1 is GTSNPN and CDR2 is SVGIG (reference sequence). CDR3 amino acids: CAWSAGLLEQFF. CDR3 nucleotide sequence: TGTGCCTGGAGTGCGGGACTACTTGAGCAGTTCTTC.

J is TRBJ1-2 and V is TRBV10-3, with D unresolved. The CDR3 covers 13 residues. In germline, CDR1 is ENHRY, CDR2 SYGVKD. V shed 2 bases and J shed 8 bases, with 12 bases lying between them. Here the CDR3 DNA reads TGTGCCATCAGTGAGGGAGAGGCGGCGGGCTACACCTTC. Its translation: CAISEGEAAGYTF.

The chain joins TRBV6-5 to TRBJ2-7, with a possible D match to TRBD1 (5 bases). V dropped 0 bases and J dropped 6 bases, with 9 bases sitting between them. CDR1 is MNHEY, CDR2 SVGAGI, per germline. The CDR3 totals 13 residues. CDR3 residues: CASSYSQGREQYF. CDR3 nucleotide sequence: TGTGCCAGCAGTTACTCGCAGGGCCGCGAGCAGTACTTC.